This TCR beta chain was recorded in a study of identical twins. Trimming removed 3 bases from V and 2 bases from J; junction bases left unmatched: 4. CDR3 length: 15 residues. Germline values: CDR1 SGHRS, CDR2 YFSETQ. This clonotype was detected many times. From the 5' RACE reads, TCRdb called clonotypes with MiXCR, one entry per CDR3 protein. The profile shows some 630,000 distinct CDR3 sequences, about 7% of them singletons. The same sample was also used in a study of yellow fever vaccine responses in identical twins.

The clonotype comes from a woman aged 18-29 years in good health. The chain has TRBV5-1 and TRBJ2-5, with 10 bases lining up with TRBD2. The specimen sequenced was PBMCs. CDR3 in amino acids: CASSSAGGLQETQYF. CDR3 coding DNA: TGCGCCAGCAGCTCAGCGGGAGGGCTTCAAGAGACCCAGTACTTC.